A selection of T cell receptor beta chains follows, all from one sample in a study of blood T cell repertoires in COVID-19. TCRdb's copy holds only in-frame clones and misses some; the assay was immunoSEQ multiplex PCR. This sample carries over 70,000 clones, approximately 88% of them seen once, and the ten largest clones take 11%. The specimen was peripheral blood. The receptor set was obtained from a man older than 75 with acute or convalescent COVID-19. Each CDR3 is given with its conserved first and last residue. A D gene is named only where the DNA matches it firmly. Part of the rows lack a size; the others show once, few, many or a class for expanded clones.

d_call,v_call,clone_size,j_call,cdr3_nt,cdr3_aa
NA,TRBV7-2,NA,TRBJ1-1,TGTGCCAGCAGCTTAGCAGCGGGCAGCACTGAAGCTTTCTTT,CASSLAAGSTEAFF
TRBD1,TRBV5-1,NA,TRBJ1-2,TGCGCCAGCAGCGACAGGGGGTATGGCTACACCTTC,CASSDRGYGYTF
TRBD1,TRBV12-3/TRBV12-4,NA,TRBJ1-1,TGTGCCAGCAGTTCACAGGGGGCGAGGGAAGCTTTCTTT,CASSSQGAREAFF
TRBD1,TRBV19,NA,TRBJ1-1,TGTGCCAGTAGGCCGACAGGGGTGGTCTTGCTCACTGAAGCTTTCTTT,CASRPTGVVLLTEAFF
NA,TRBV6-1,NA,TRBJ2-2,TGTGCCAGCAGTGGGCGGGGACAGCTGAACACCGGGGAGCTGTTTTTT,CASSGRGQLNTGELFF
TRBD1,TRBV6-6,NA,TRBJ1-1,TGTGCCAGCAGTTACTCGACAGGGGAGAGTGAAGCTTTCTTT,CASSYSTGESEAFF
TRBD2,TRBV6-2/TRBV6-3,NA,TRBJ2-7,TGTGCCAGCAGTCATGCTAGCGGGGCCAGCTCCTACGAGCAGTACTTC,CASSHASGASSYEQYF
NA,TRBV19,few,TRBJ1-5,TGTGCCAGTAGTATATCCAGGTTTGAACAGCCCCAGCATTTT,CASSISRFEQPQHF
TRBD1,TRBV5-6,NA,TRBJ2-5,TGTGCCAGCAGCTCCCCGACAGGGGTAGAGACCCAGTACTTC,CASSSPTGVETQYF
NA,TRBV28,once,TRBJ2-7,TGTGCCAGCAGGGGCACAGCCTACGAGCAGTACTTC,CASRGTAYEQYF
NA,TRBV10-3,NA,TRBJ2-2,TGTGCCATCATGGGGGGTCCGGGCACCGGGGAGCTGTTTTTT,CAIMGGPGTGELFF
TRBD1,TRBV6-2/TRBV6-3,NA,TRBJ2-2,TGTGCCAGCAGCCCTCCGAGGTGGGGACAGGGAGGCACCGGGGAGCTGTTTTTT,CASSPPRWGQGGTGELFF
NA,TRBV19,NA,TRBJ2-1,TGTGCCAGTAGTCGTCAGTACAATGAGCAGTTCTTC,CASSRQYNEQFF
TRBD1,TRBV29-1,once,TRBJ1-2,TGCAGCGTTGTTTTGGCAGGGGGCTATGGCTACACCTTC,CSVVLAGGYGYTF
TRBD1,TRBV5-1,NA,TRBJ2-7,TGCGCCAGCAGCCTCGGGACAGGGGCTGCTACCTACGAGCAGTACTTC,CASSLGTGAATYEQYF
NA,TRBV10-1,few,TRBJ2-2,TGCGCCACCGGACAGCTAAACACCGGGGAGCTGTTTTTT,CATGQLNTGELFF
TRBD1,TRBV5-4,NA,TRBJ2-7,TGTGCCAGCAGCTCAGGGGGAAGGGGCTCCTACGAGCAGTACTTC,CASSSGGRGSYEQYF
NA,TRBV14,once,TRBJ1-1,TGTGCCAGCAGCCAAAGCCTGACTTCCGAGTCGGGGAACACTGAAGCTTTCTTT,CASSQSLTSESGNTEAFF
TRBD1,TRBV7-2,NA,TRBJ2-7,TGTGCCAGCAGCTTACTGGGACAGTATTACGAGCAGTACTTC,CASSLLGQYYEQYF
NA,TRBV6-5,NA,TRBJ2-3,TGTGCCAGCAGTTCCCGGGGGGATACGCAGTATTTT,CASSSRGDTQYF
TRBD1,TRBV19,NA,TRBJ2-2,TGTGCCACCTGGACAGGGGGCACCGGGGAGCTGTTTTTT,CATWTGGTGELFF
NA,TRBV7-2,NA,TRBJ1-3,TGTGCCAGCAGCCTACAGCGGTCAGGAAACACCATATATTTT,CASSLQRSGNTIYF
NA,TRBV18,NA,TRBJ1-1,TGTGCCAGCTCACCCGTCGGCAGGACTGAAGCTTTCTTT,CASSPVGRTEAFF
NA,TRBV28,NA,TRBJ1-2,TGTGCCAGCAGTTTAACAGCTTTCTATGGCTACACCTTC,CASSLTAFYGYTF
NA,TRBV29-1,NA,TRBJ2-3,TGCAGCGTTTCCCAGGGGTTGAGCACAGATACGCAGTATTTT,CSVSQGLSTDTQYF
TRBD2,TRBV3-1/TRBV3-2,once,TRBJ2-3,TGTGCCAGCAGCCAAGATGGGCCCGGGCTAGCGGCTAGCACAGATACGCAGTATTTT,CASSQDGPGLAASTDTQYF
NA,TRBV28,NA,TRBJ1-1,TGTGCCAGCAGCTCGAGGGGGGGTAACACTGAAGCTTTCTTT,CASSSRGGNTEAFF
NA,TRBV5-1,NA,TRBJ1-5,TGCGCCAGCAGCTTGGACGGCGGAAGCAATCAGCCCCAGCATTTT,CASSLDGGSNQPQHF
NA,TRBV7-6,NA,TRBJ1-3,TGTGCCAGCAGCCCCCCCGCAGGGCTTGGAAACACCATATATTTT,CASSPPAGLGNTIYF
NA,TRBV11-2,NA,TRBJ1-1,TGTGCCAGCAGCTTAAGTTCGCCGGGAGCTTTCTTT,CASSLSSPGAFF
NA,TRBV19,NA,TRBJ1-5,TGTGCCAGTACCCCGTGGGGGGAGGGGAGAAATCAGCCCCAGCATTTT,CASTPWGEGRNQPQHF
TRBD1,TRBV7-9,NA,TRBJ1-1,TGTGCCAGCAGCCGACAGGGTAACACTGAAGCTTTCTTT,CASSRQGNTEAFF
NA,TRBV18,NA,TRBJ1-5,TGTGCCAGCTCACCGAAGAGGGAGGGTCAGCCCCAGCATTTT,CASSPKREGQPQHF
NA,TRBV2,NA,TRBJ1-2,TGTGCCGTCCACGACAGTAGCTATGGCTACACCTTC,CAVHDSSYGYTF
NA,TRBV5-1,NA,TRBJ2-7,TGCGCCAGCAGCGCCGGGACCCCGGGGGTCGGCGAGCAGTACTTC,CASSAGTPGVGEQYF
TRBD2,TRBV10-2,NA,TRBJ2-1,TGCGCCAGCAGTGAGTCTAGGGTCGGGAGGTCCTACAATGAGCAGTTCTTC,CASSESRVGRSYNEQFF
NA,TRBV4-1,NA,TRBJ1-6,TGCGCCAGCAGCCAAGAATACAGGGCCGATTCACCCCTCCACTTT,CASSQEYRADSPLHF
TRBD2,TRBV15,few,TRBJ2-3,TGTGCCACCAGCAGAAATTTAGCGGGAGGATTCACAGATACGCAGTATTTT,CATSRNLAGGFTDTQYF
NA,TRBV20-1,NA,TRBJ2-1,TGCAGTGCTAGGGCCCATGAGCAGTTCTTC,CSARAHEQFF
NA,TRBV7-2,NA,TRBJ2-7,TGTGCCAGCAGCCCTGGGGGAGGAGCGACCTACGAGCAGTACTTC,CASSPGGGATYEQYF
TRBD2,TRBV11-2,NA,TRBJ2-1,TGTGCCAGCAGCCCCAACTGGGGCGGGAGGGATGAGCAGTTCTTC,CASSPNWGGRDEQFF